This T cell receptor beta chain was obtained from a study of CD8+CD57+ T cells in acquired aplastic anemia. This clonotype was recorded many times. The germline gene is not matched at one end of the junction; a read error may be the cause. Sequencing involved patients with CD8+CD57+ cell expansion previously shown by flow cytometry. Patients had not yet gotten any therapy when their blood was taken for sampling. Germline assignment: CDR1 SQVTM and CDR2 ANQGSEA. The CDR3 is made up of 12 amino acids. CDR3 and TCR beta VDJ profiling relied on a genomic DNA template. MiXCR was run by TCRdb on the reads, yielding one entry per CDR3 protein. The sample lists 150,000 to 200,000 distinct CDR3 sequences; about half were seen once.

V gene TRBV29-1 combines with J gene TRBJ2-1; no firm D call. Sequencing was done on a sample of sorted CD4+, CD8+, or CD8+CD57+ T cells (not recorded which) from PBMCs. The source is a human donor with aplastic anemia. The CDR3 loop is CSVGFGRNGQFF. The CDR3 nucleotides read TGCAGCGTTGGATTCGGACGTAATGGGCAGTTCTTC.